The source of this TCR beta chain is a study of shared clonotypes between healthy human individuals. This CDR3 spans 15 amino acids. The germline CDR1 and CDR2 sequences are SGHTS and YDEGEE. Trimming at V came to 3 bases and at J to 6 bases, leaving 9 bases not matched to a gene. Sequenced by immunoSEQ multiplex PCR; TCRdb stores in-frame clones only, minus some. The table lists a few hundred thousand clones, less than 98% of them singletons, with around 0.057% in the top ten. The rearrangement uses TRBV5-8 and TRBJ2-7, with 10 bases aligning to TRBD1. The specimen was naive CD4+ T cells sorted from blood. Subset denoted: CD45RA+ positively selected. The source of this sequence is a woman aged 25-40 years in good health. The DNA for the CDR3 is TGTGCCAGCAGCTCCACCGGGACAGGGGCTGGCGAGCAGTACTTC. It encodes CASSSTGTGAGEQYF.